This note documents a single TCR beta chain sequence. Its antigen is unknown. These data belong to a study of cytomegalovirus exposure and HLA in healthy donors. Looking at the study overall: Across some 400 genotyped donors, around 80% landed in the Caucasian-associated ancestry cluster.

Study-level findings and limits: The study carried out a later analysis of TCR beta sequences. It associated roughly 17,000 of them with specific HLA alleles at a false discovery rate of 0.05. The study recorded 164 TCR beta chains that were cytomegalovirus-associated.

PCR primers comprised 60 Vbeta and 13 Jbeta primers. Using immunoSEQ multiplex PCR, the repertoire was profiled, and TCRdb retains in-frame clones only, with some absent. The repertoire includes 150,000 to 200,000 clones, roughly four fifths of them detected once, and about 10% sits in the top ten. The material sequenced was PBMCs. The sequence was obtained from a man aged 45-65 years in good health and CMV-seropositive.

CDR3 DNA sequence: TGTGCCAGCAGTTTACAGGGACAGAGTTGGCAGTTCTTC. Translating gives CASSLQGQSWQFF. This chain connects TRBV28 to TRBJ2-1, with TRBD1 identical over 7 bases. Germline V gene lookup returns CDR1 MDHEN and CDR2 SYDVKM. This CDR3 has 13 amino acids. V was pared by 2 bases and J by 12 bases, with 7 bases of the junction left unmatched.